These 20 T cell receptor beta chains originate from one sample sequenced in a study of low-dose radiotherapy and immunotherapy resistance in tumors. cDNA synthesis used a TRAV/TRBV-specific primer set for both chains. With a constant-region primer and a V-primer adapter, TCRs were subjected to roughly 18 PCR cycles of amplification. TCRdb ran MiXCR on the reads and lists one entry per CDR3 protein. The sample consists of about 80,000 distinct CDR3 sequences, roughly 17% of them appearing once. Time point: after trial treatment. Stated treatment: LDRT plus nivolumab, ipilimumab, low-dose cyclophosphamide and aspirin (RACIN trial). This sample comprised PBMCs, obtained after low-dose radiotherapy plus immunotherapy. These TCRs come from a male donor with prostate cancer.

This clonotype was recorded many times. J is TRBJ2-7 and V is TRBV28; TRBD2 agrees at 9 bases. After removal of 5 bases from V and 1 base from J, the junction contained 3 bases not matched to a gene. From germline, CDR1 is MDHEN and CDR2 SYDVKM. The CDR3 extends over 14 amino acids. In nucleotides, the CDR3 is TGTGCCAGCAGTCGGACTAGCGTTTCCTACGAGCAGTACTTC. Translated: CASSRTSVSYEQYF.

This clonotype occurred many times. The V and J genes are TRBV20-1 and TRBJ2-7, with a tentative D call TRBD1 (7 bases). The V gene's germline CDR1 is DFQATT and CDR2 SNEGSKA (reference sequence). V was clipped by 4 bases and J by 2 bases, with 12 bases between them. This CDR3 contains 13 residues. The CDR3 DNA reads TGCAGTGCTACCGGGGGACAGCCCTACGAGCAGTACTTC. It yields the protein CSATGGQPYEQYF.

This clonotype was counted at least ten times. The chain is built from TRBV6-2 or TRBV6-3 and TRBJ2-6; 7 bases map to TRBD1. The germline CDR1 and CDR2 sequences are MNHEY and SVGEGT. V was clipped by 8 bases and J by 0 bases; unmatched bases: 13. The CDR3 contains 18 residues. The CDR3 reads CASGFVTGSSSGANVLTF. The CDR3 DNA reads as TGTGCCAGCGGCTTTGTGACAGGGAGTAGCTCTGGGGCCAACGTCCTGACTTTC.

This clonotype has at least ten counts. The chain recombines TRBV19 with TRBJ2-7; 11 positions match TRBD2. This CDR3 spans 15 amino acids. V shed 6 bases and J 2 bases; nucleotides not matched to a gene: 6. The germline V gene encodes CDR1 LNHDA and CDR2 SQIVND (reference sequence). The CDR3 loop reads CASSILAGATYEQYF. CDR3 DNA sequence: TGTGCCAGTAGCATACTAGCGGGGGCCACCTACGAGCAGTACTTC. Variable domain in full (rest from reference TRBV19 and TRBJ2-7): DGGITQSPKYLFRKEGQNVTLSCEQNLNHDAMYWYRQDPGQGLRLIYYSQIVNDFQKGDIAEGYSVSREKKESFPLTVTSAQKNPTAFYLCASSILAGATYEQYFGPGTRLTVT.

The sample holds a few counts of this clonotype. This chain connects TRBV5-6 to TRBJ2-5, with 10 bases matching TRBD2. From germline, CDR1 is SGHDT and CDR2 YYEEEE. J gave up 5 bases and V 7 bases, and 11 bases lay outside the gene matches. This CDR3 is built from 15 residues. Here the CDR3 reads CASARAGGGGETQYF. For the CDR3, the DNA is TGTGCCAGCGCCAGAGCGGGAGGGGGAGGGGAGACCCAGTACTTC.

This clonotype was seen repeatedly, ten times or more. This chain connects TRBV30 to TRBJ1-2; 10 bases map to TRBD1. V lost 6 bases, J lost 4 bases, and 8 bases stayed unmatched. This CDR3 is built from 14 residues. From germline, CDR1 is GTSNPN and CDR2 SVGIG (reference sequence). This CDR3 is CACKAGQGTYGYTF. The CDR3, as DNA: TGTGCCTGCAAAGCGGGACAGGGGACCTATGGCTACACCTTC. Looking up the rest from reference TRBV30 and TRBJ1-2 gives the full variable domain: SQTIHQWPATLVQPVGSPLSLECTVEGTSNPNLYWYRQAAGRGLQLLFYSVGIGQISSEVPQNLSASRPQDRQFILSSKKLLLSDSGFYLCACKAGQGTYGYTFGSGTRLTVV.

This clonotype appeared many times. J is TRBJ1-1 and V is TRBV2; D remains ambiguous. Germline V gives CDR1 SNHLY, CDR2 FYNNEI. V was pared by 2 bases and J by 10 bases, with 11 bases between. The CDR3 sequence is 12 residues long. The CDR3 spells CASSEIGIGAFF. As DNA, the CDR3 is TGTGCCAGCAGTGAAATCGGGATAGGAGCTTTCTTT.

In this sample, this clonotype turned up a few times. This chain uses TRBV25-1 with TRBJ2-7; D is unresolved. Germline V gene data show CDR1 as MGHDK and CDR2 as SYGVNS. Trimming took 3 bases from V and 2 from J, leaving 8 bases between them. The CDR3 totals 13 residues. The CDR3 region is CASSEGGTYEQYF. The CDR3 DNA is TGTGCCAGCAGTGAGGGTGGTACCTACGAGCAGTACTTC.

This clonotype appeared many times. The chain combines TRBV6-2 or TRBV6-3 with TRBJ2-7; TRBD1 or TRBD2 may be the D gene (5 bases each). Per the germline V gene, CDR1 is MNHEY and CDR2 is SVGEGT. The CDR3 sequence is 15 residues long. Trimming removed 8 bases at V and 8 bases at J, with 25 bases between. The CDR3 reads CASLESRDRLSKQYF. CDR3 in DNA: TGTGCCAGCCTCGAGTCCAGGGACCGACTCAGCAAGCAGTACTTC.

This clonotype was recorded at least ten times. CDR3 protein: CASSNRAEANEQFF. Written as DNA, the CDR3 is TGTGCCAGCAGCAACCGGGCCGAGGCTAATGAGCAGTTCTTC. This chain joins TRBV7-6 and TRBJ2-1; no clear D. V was clipped by 5 bases and J by 7 bases, with 15 bases between them. Looked up from germline, CDR1 is SGHVS and CDR2 is FNYEAQ. The CDR3 totals 14 residues.

This clonotype was found many times. The rearrangement uses TRBV2 and TRBJ2-2, with a weak D call TRBD2 (5 bases). This CDR3 spans 14 amino acids. Trimming pared 4 bases from V and 4 bases from J, leaving 10 bases between. Germline CDR1 is SNHLY and CDR2 is FYNNEI. The CDR3 protein is CASSGRVFTGELFF. CDR3 nucleotides: TGTGCCAGCAGTGGGCGGGTGTTCACCGGGGAGCTGTTTTTT.

This clonotype occurred many times. CDR3 protein: CASSFSREQFF. In DNA, the CDR3 is TGTGCCAGCAGCTTTTCGCGTGAGCAGTTCTTC. The V gene is TRBV7-2, the J gene TRBJ2-1; D unresolved. V lost 3 bases and J lost 9, with 6 bases in between. This CDR3 region has 11 residues. Germline loops: CDR1 SGHTA, CDR2 FQGNSA. Full variable domain (remainder filled in from reference TRBV7-2 and TRBJ2-1): GAGVSQSPSNKVTEKGKDVELRCDPISGHTALYWYRQSLGQGLEFLIYFQGNSAPDKSGLPSDRFSAERTGGSVSTLTIQRTQQEDSAVYLCASSFSREQFFGPGTRLTVL.

This clonotype was picked up many times. V and J are TRBV20-1 and TRBJ2-2; D call uncertain. The CDR3 length is 13 residues. V lost 3 bases, J lost 5 bases, and 10 bases lay in between. Germline lookup yields CDR1 DFQATT and CDR2 SNEGSKA (reference sequence). The CDR3: CSARAPVTGELFF. The DNA of the CDR3 is TGCAGTGCTAGGGCCCCGGTAACCGGGGAGCTGTTTTTT.

The chain links TRBV4-2 to TRBJ2-3; D call uncertain. Trimming removed 0 bases at V and 1 base at J, with 14 bases between. This CDR3 has 17 amino acids. The germline V gene encodes CDR1 LGHNA and CDR2 YNFKEQ. CDR3 sequence: CASSQDAAGSGTDTQYF. CDR3 nucleotide sequence: TGTGCCAGCAGCCAAGACGCGGCCGGGTCTGGCACAGATACGCAGTATTTT.

Regarding this clonotype: A read error is the likely source, as a far larger clone sits one nucleotide away. The V gene is TRBV7-6, the J gene TRBJ2-1, with 14 bases aligning to TRBD2. This CDR3 has 21 amino acids. CDR1 SGHVS and CDR2 FNYEAQ come from the germline V gene. CDR3 loop: CAISLETGLAGAKTSYNEQFF. Written as DNA, the CDR3 is TGTGCCATCAGCTTAGAAACGGGACTAGCGGGAGCAAAAACAAGCTACAATGAGCAGTTCTTC.

Ten or more counts support this clonotype. The chain joins TRBV29-1 to TRBJ1-2; D is uncertain. Germline V gene lookup returns CDR1 SQVTM and CDR2 ANQGSEA. The CDR3 is made up of 14 amino acids. V lost 1 base and J 3 bases, leaving 12 bases between the germline ends. The CDR3: CSVEGDLNHYGYTF. The CDR3 nucleotides are TGCAGCGTTGAAGGAGACCTCAATCACTATGGCTACACCTTC.

This clonotype came up many times. The gene calls are TRBV5-4 and TRBJ2-2; 12 positions match TRBD1. The ends lost 4 bases at V and 6 bases at J; junction bases unmatched: 10. Germline assignment: CDR1 SGHNT and CDR2 YYREEE (reference sequence). CDR3 length equals 17 residues. CDR3 protein: CASSAGPGQGAPGELFF. The CDR3 DNA reads TGTGCCAGCAGCGCTGGTCCGGGACAGGGGGCACCCGGGGAGCTGTTTTTT.

This chain uses TRBV28 with TRBJ2-2; D may match TRBD1 or TRBD2 (5 bases each). Germline lookup yields CDR1 MDHEN and CDR2 SYDVKM. The CDR3 has 14 amino acids. Trimming left V 4 bases short and J 3 bases short, with 9 bases between. The DNA for the CDR3 is TGTGCCAGCAGTTCGGGACCCCACACCGGGGAGCTGTTTTTT. Residues: CASSSGPHTGELFF.

This clonotype was found many times. V is TRBV19 and J is TRBJ2-7; D is unclear. CDR1 LNHDA and CDR2 SQIVND come from the germline V gene (reference sequence). Trimming left V 3 bases short and J 4 bases short, with 7 bases between. The CDR3 extends over 12 amino acids. The CDR3 DNA reads TGTGCCAGTAGTATGATGGGGTACGAGCAGTACTTC. It translates to CASSMMGYEQYF.

This chain uses TRBV7-6 with TRBJ2-3; possible D gene TRBD1, 5 bases. The CDR3 totals 15 residues. CDR1 and CDR2 from the germline V gene are SGHVS and FNYEAQ. V gave up 6 bases and J gave up 0 bases, with 13 bases separating them. This CDR3 reads CASSSTRASTDTQYF. CDR3 nucleotides: TGTGCCAGCAGTTCGACCAGGGCTAGCACAGATACGCAGTATTTT.